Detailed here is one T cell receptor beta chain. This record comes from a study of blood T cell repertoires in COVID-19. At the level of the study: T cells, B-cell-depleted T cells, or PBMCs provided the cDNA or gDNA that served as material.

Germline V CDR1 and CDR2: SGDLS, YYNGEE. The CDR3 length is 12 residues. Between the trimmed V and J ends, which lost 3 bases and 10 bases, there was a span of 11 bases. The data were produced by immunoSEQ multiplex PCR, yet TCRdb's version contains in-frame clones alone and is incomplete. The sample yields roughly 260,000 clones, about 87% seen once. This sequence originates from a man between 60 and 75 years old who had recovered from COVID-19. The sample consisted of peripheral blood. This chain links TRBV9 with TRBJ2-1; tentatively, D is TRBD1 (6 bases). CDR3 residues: CASSASGTEQFF. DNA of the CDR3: TGTGCCAGCAGCGCCTCCGGGACAGAGCAGTTCTTC.